This T cell receptor (beta chain) was sequenced during a study of response to subunit inactivated influenza vaccine. In TCRdb, the RT-PCR reads were re-called with MiXCR into one record per CDR3 protein. The repertoire includes roughly 550,000 distinct CDR3 sequences, under 25% of them detected once, and 2.5% to 3.5% sits in the top ten. Trimming shortened V by 5 bases and J by 6 bases, and 10 bases separated the two germline ends. The length of the CDR3 is 12 residues. Germline-derived CDR1 and CDR2 are SGHVS and FNYEAQ. The same specimen was also included in a second study, on T cells expressing NK-cell markers. That source notes: Template switching by 5'RACE with UMIs generated the TCR beta cDNA.

The source material was CD4+ T cells sorted from PBMCs, sampled approximately 13 days after vaccination. The sequence came from a man aged 45-60 years who received an inactivated influenza vaccine. The rearrangement uses TRBV7-6 and TRBJ1-1; unclear D gene. The CDR3 DNA sequence: TGTGCCAGCAGCGCTGGACTGTCTGAAGCTTTCTTT. Its protein is CASSAGLSEAFF.